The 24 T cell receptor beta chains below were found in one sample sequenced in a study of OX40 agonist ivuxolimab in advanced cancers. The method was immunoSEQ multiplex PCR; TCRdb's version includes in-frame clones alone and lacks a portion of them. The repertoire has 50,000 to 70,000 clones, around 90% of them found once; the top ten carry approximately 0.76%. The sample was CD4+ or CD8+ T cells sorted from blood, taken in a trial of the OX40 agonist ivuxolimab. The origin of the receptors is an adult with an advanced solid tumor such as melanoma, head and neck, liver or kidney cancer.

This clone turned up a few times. The CDR3 DNA reads TGTGCCAGCGGAGATTCTGGAAACACCATATATTTT. It is translated as CASGDSGNTIYF. V usage is TRBV7-9 and J usage is TRBJ1-3; D not resolved. Germline CDR1 SEHNR, CDR2 FQNEAQ (reference sequence). The CDR3 covers 12 residues. Trimming pared 8 bases from V and 1 base from J, leaving 6 bases between.

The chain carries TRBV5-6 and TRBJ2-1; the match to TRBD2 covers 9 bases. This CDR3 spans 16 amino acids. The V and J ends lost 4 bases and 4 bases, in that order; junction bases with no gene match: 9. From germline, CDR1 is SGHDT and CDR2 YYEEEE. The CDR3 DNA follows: TGTGCCAGCAGCCGCCGAACGACTAGCGGATACAATGAGCAGTTCTTC. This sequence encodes CASSRRTTSGYNEQFF.

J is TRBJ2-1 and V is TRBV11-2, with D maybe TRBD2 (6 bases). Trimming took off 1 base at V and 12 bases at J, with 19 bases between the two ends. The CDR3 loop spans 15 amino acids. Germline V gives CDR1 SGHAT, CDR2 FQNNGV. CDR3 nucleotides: TGTGCCAGCAGCTTAGGGAGGGCCGGGCCGATTGTGCAGTTCTTC. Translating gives CASSLGRAGPIVQFF.

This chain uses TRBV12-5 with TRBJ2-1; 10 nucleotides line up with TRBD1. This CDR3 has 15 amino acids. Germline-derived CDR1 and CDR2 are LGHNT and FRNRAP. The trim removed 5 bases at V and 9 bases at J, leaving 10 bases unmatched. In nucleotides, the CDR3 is TGTGCTAGTGGTAAAACCGACAGGGGGCGAGGTGAGCAGTTCTTC. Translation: CASGKTDRGRGEQFF.

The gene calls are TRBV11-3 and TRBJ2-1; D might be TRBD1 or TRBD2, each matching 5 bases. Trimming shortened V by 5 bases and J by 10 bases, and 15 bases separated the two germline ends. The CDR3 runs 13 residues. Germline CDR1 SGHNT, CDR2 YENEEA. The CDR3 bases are TGTGCCAGCAGCCCTCGGGACCTGGGAGAGCAGTTCTTC. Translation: CASSPRDLGEQFF.

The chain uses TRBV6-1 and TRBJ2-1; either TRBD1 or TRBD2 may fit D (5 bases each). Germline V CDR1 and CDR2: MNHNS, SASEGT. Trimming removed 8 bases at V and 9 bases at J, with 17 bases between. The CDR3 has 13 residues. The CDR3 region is CASRLGVSGEQFF. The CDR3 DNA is TGTGCCAGCCGATTGGGGGTGTCGGGTGAGCAGTTCTTC.

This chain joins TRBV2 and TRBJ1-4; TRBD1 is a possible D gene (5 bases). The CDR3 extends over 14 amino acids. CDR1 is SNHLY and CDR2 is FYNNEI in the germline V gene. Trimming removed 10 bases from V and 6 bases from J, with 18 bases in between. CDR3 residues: CATAFQGSDEKLFF. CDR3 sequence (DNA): TGTGCCACCGCGTTCCAGGGAAGCGATGAAAAACTGTTTTTT.

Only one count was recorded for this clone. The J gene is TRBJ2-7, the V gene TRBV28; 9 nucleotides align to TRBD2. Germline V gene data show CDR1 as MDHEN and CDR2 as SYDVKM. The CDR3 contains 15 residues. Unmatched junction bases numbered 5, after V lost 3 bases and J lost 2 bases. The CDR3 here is CASSLGLAGPYEQYF. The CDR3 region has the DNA TGTGCCAGCAGTTTGGGGCTAGCGGGACCCTACGAGCAGTACTTC.

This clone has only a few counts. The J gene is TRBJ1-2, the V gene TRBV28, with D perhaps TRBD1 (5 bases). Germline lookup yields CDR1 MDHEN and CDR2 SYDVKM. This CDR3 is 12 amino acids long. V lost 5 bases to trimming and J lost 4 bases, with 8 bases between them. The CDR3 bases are TGTGCCAGCAGTCAGGGACTCTATGGCTACACCTTC. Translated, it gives CASSQGLYGYTF.

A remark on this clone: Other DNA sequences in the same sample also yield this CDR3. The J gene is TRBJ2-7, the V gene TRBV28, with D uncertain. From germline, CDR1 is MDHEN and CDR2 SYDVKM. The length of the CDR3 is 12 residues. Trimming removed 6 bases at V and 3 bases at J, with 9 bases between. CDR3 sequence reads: CASSYLRYEQYF. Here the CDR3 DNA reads TGTGCCAGCAGCTACCTCCGCTACGAGCAGTACTTC. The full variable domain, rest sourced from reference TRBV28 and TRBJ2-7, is DVKVTQSSRYLVKRTGEKVFLECVQDMDHENMFWYRQDPGLGLRLIYFSYDVKMKEKGDIPEGYSVSREKKERFSLILESASTNQTSMYLCASSYLRYEQYFGPGTRLTVT.

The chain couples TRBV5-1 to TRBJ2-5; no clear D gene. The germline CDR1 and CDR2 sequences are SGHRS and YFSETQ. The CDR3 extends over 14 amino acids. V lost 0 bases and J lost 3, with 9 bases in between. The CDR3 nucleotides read TGCGCCAGCAGCTTGGACGGCGGTGAAGAGACCCAGTACTTC. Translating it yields CASSLDGGEETQYF.

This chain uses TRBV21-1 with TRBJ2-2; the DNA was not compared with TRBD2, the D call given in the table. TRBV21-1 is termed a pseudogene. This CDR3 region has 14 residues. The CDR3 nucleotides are TGTGCCAGCAGCACTGAGGGATCCACCGGGGAGCTGTTTTTT. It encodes CASSTEGSTGELFF.

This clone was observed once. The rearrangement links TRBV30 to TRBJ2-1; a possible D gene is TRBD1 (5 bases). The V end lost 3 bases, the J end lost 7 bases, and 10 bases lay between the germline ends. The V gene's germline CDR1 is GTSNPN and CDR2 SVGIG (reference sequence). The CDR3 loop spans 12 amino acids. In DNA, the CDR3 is TGTGCCTGGAGACGACAGCTTAATGAGCAGTTCTTC. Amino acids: CAWRRQLNEQFF.

The CDR3 protein is CASSGRQQETQYF. The CDR3 DNA follows: TGTGCCAGCAGTGGTCGACAGCAAGAGACCCAGTACTTC. The rearrangement links TRBV28 to TRBJ2-5, with D tentatively TRBD1 (5 bases). V lost 5 bases to trimming and J lost 2 bases, with 9 bases between them. The CDR3 is 13 amino acids. CDR1 and CDR2 from the germline V gene are MDHEN and SYDVKM.

The CDR3 reads CASSLSGYSNQPQHF. The CDR3 DNA follows: TGTGCCAGCAGTTTATCAGGGTATAGCAATCAGCCCCAGCATTTT. The chain employs TRBV28 and TRBJ1-5; possibly TRBD1 for D (5 bases). The length of the CDR3 is 15 residues. Germline-derived CDR1 and CDR2 are MDHEN and SYDVKM. V lost 1 base, J lost 0 bases, and 7 bases lay in between.

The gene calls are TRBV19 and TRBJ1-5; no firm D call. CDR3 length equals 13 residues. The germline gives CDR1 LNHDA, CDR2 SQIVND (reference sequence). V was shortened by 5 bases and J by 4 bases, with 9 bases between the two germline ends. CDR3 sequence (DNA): TGTGCCAGTAGTTCCATTTTAAATCAGCCCCAGCATTTT. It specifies CASSSILNQPQHF.

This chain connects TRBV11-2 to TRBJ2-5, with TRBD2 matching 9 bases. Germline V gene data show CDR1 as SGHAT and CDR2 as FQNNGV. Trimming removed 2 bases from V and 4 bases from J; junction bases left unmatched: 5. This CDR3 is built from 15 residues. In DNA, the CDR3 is TGTGCCAGCAGCTTAAGCGGGGGGCCCGGAGAGACCCAGTACTTC. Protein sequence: CASSLSGGPGETQYF.

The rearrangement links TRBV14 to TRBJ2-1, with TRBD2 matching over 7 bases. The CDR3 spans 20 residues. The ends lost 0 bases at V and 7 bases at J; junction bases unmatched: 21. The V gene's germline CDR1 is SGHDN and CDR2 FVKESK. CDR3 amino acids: CASSQDGGGRPGGPENEQFF. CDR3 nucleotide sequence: TGTGCCAGCAGCCAAGATGGGGGTGGTCGGCCGGGGGGACCCGAGAATGAGCAGTTCTTC.

In DNA, the CDR3 is TGTGCCAGCAGTCCGACGGCTAGCGGGAGTAATGAGCAGTTCTTC. Amino acid sequence: CASSPTASGSNEQFF. The chain uses TRBV2 and TRBJ2-1; 10 bases line up with TRBD2. The CDR3 extends over 15 amino acids. Per the germline V gene, CDR1 is SNHLY and CDR2 is FYNNEI. Trimming cost V 5 bases and J 7 bases; bases outside gene matches: 8.

The CDR3 coding sequence is TGTGCCAGCAGTTTCGGGGACGCTATTGGCAAAAACATTCAGTACTTC. Protein: CASSFGDAIGKNIQYF. The chain combines TRBV28 with TRBJ2-4, with D perhaps assigned TRBD1 or TRBD2 (5 bases each). CDR1 and CDR2 (germline): MDHEN, SYDVKM. Between the trimmed V and J ends, which lost 3 bases and 3 bases, there was a span of 15 bases. The CDR3 totals 16 residues.

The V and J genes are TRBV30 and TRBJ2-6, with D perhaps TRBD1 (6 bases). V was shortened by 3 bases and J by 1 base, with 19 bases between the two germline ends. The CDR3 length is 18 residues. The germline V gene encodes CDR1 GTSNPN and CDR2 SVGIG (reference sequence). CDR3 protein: CAWSPKGRGLSGANVLTF. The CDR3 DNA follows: TGTGCCTGGAGCCCGAAAGGCAGGGGCTTATCTGGGGCCAACGTCCTGACTTTC.

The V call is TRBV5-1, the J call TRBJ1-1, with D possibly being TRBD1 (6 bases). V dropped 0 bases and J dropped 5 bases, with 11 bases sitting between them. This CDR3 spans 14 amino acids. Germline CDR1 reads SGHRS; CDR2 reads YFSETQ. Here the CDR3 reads CASSLEQGRTEAFF. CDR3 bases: TGCGCCAGCAGCTTGGAACAGGGCCGAACTGAAGCTTTCTTT.

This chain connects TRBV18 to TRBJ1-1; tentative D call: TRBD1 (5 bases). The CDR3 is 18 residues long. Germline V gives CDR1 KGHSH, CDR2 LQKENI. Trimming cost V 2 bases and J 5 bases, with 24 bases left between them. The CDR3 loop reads CASSPSSRRALVGTEAFF. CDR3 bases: TGTGCCAGCTCACCAAGCAGCCGCAGGGCTCTAGTCGGGACTGAAGCTTTCTTT.

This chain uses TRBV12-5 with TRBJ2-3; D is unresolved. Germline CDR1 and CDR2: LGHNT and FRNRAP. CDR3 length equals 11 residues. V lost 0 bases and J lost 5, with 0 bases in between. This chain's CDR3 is CASGLVDTQYF. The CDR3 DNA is TGTGCTAGTGGTTTGGTAGATACGCAGTATTTT.